The 20 T cell receptor beta chains below all came from one sample that was sequenced in a study of blood T cell repertoires in COVID-19. Clones were read by immunoSEQ multiplex PCR, and TCRdb kept only the in-frame ones, dropping some. The sample consists of 57,000 or so clones, under 85% of them appearing once. The source material was peripheral blood. Receptors were obtained from a woman aged 80 or over with active or convalescent COVID-19.

V and J are TRBV9 and TRBJ1-2, with no clear D. There are 14 residues in the CDR3. Per germline, CDR1 SGDLS and CDR2 YYNGEE. Trimming took 0 bases from V and 4 from J, leaving 10 bases between them. CDR3 coding DNA: TGTGCCAGCAGCGTAGCCCGGGAGGCCTATGGCTACACCTTC. Its translation is CASSVAREAYGYTF.

V usage is TRBV29-1 and J usage is TRBJ2-7; TRBD2 agrees at 8 bases. Unmatched junction bases numbered 16, after V lost 8 bases and J lost 7 bases. This CDR3 has 14 amino acids. The germline CDR1 and CDR2 sequences are SQVTM and ANQGSEA. This chain's CDR3 is CSTLGGAGTWEQYF. CDR3 sequence (DNA): TGCAGCACCCTCGGGGGGGCCGGGACATGGGAGCAGTACTTC.

A few counts support this clone. At the DNA level, this CDR3 is encoded by other sequences in the same sample as well. This chain links TRBV12-3 or TRBV12-4 with TRBJ1-2; D possibly corresponds to TRBD1 (5 bases). The CDR3 runs to 13 residues. Trimming cost V 3 bases and J 3 bases, with 8 bases left between them. The CDR3 spells CASSLGTDYGYTF. The CDR3 DNA reads TGTGCCAGCAGTTTGGGGACTGACTATGGCTACACCTTC.

V usage is TRBV9 and J usage is TRBJ2-2, with D maybe TRBD2 (6 bases). Trimming shortened V by 4 bases and J by 0 bases, and 16 bases separated the two germline ends. This CDR3 region has 17 residues. Germline CDR1 SGDLS, CDR2 YYNGEE. CDR3 sequence reads: CASSPGMGGSNTGELFF. As DNA, the CDR3 is TGTGCCAGCAGCCCAGGGATGGGGGGTTCGAACACCGGGGAGCTGTTTTTT.

This sequence joins TRBV6-2 or TRBV6-3 and TRBJ1-2, with a tentative D call TRBD1 (6 bases). Germline V lookup: CDR1 MNHEY, CDR2 SVGEGT. V was trimmed by 6 bases and J by 6 bases, leaving 17 bases between them. The CDR3 runs 14 residues. The CDR3 reads CASSARGALHGYTF. CDR3 nucleotide sequence: TGTGCCAGCAGCGCCCGGGGGGCGCTTCATGGCTACACCTTC.

The rearrangement links TRBV5-1 to TRBJ2-3, with D possibly TRBD2 on 7 matching bases. CDR1 SGHRS and CDR2 YFSETQ come from the germline V gene. Trimming pared 0 bases from V and 4 bases from J, leaving 15 bases between. CDR3 length: 16 residues. The CDR3, as DNA: TGCGCCAGCAGCTTGGAAGGCAGGGGAGGGGCAGATACGCAGTATTTT. Translating gives CASSLEGRGGADTQYF. Using reference TRBV5-1 and TRBJ2-3 for the parts outside the CDR3, the full variable domain is KAGVTQTPRYLIKTRGQQVTLSCSPISGHRSVSWYQQTPGQGLQFLFEYFSETQRNKGNFPGRFSGRQFSNSRSEMNVSTLELGDSALYLCASSLEGRGGADTQYFGPGTRLTVL.

The chain uses TRBV5-6 and TRBJ1-2; D not resolved. Looked up from germline, CDR1 is SGHDT and CDR2 is YYEEEE. Trimming left V 0 bases short and J 2 bases short, with 5 bases between. The CDR3 consists of 13 residues. Written as DNA, the CDR3 is TGTGCCAGCAGCTTGGTGGCAAACTATGGCTACACCTTC. The encoded protein is CASSLVANYGYTF.

This chain uses TRBV5-4 with TRBJ1-6, with D tentatively TRBD1 (5 bases). Germline V lookup: CDR1 SGHNT, CDR2 YYREEE (reference sequence). The V end was cut by 1 base, the J end by 9 bases, with 11 bases between. This CDR3 is 14 amino acids long. This CDR3 is CASSLRGGSSPLHF. The CDR3 nucleotides are TGTGCCAGCAGCTTGCGGGGGGGATCTTCACCCCTCCACTTT.

The genes are TRBV7-6 and TRBJ1-2; D might be TRBD1 (5 bases). Trimming left V 2 bases short and J 3 bases short, with 16 bases between. CDR3 size: 16 residues. The germline V gene has CDR1 SGHVS and CDR2 FNYEAQ. For the CDR3, the DNA is TGTGCCAGCAGCTTACTAGGGGCCCGGGGGGACTATGGCTACACCTTC. Translation gives CASSLLGARGDYGYTF.

The chain joins TRBV6-5 to TRBJ1-5, with TRBD1 identical over 7 bases. The CDR3 is made up of 13 amino acids. The junction had 6 bases not matched to a gene; V was cut back by 7 bases and J by 6 bases. The V gene's germline CDR1 is MNHEY and CDR2 SVGAGI. Here the CDR3 DNA reads TGTGCCAGCAAGAGATCAGGGGGTCAGCCCCAGCATTTT. Amino acid sequence: CASKRSGGQPQHF.

The chain is built from TRBV10-3 and TRBJ1-2; possible D gene TRBD1, 6 bases. The V gene's germline CDR1 is ENHRY and CDR2 SYGVKD. V was trimmed by 4 bases and J by 4 bases, leaving 19 bases between them. This CDR3 is 16 amino acids long. The chain's CDR3 is CAISAGQPQQSYGYTF. For the CDR3, the DNA is TGTGCCATCAGTGCGGGACAACCCCAACAAAGCTATGGCTACACCTTC.

The sample holds one count of this clone. The chain couples TRBV5-4 to TRBJ2-3, with TRBD2 identical over 9 bases. In germline, CDR1 is SGHNT, CDR2 YYREEE (reference sequence). The V gene end was trimmed by 1 base and the J gene end by 2 bases; junction bases not matched to a gene: 5. The CDR3 is 16 amino acids. The CDR3 nucleotides are TGTGCCAGCAGCTTGTCCGCTAGCGGGGACACAGATACGCAGTATTTT. Translated: CASSLSASGDTDTQYF.

V and J are TRBV15 and TRBJ1-5, with a tentative D call TRBD1 (5 bases). Germline V lookup: CDR1 LNHNV, CDR2 YYDKDF (reference sequence). V was trimmed by 3 bases and J by 9 bases, leaving 21 bases between them. This CDR3 has 16 residues. The CDR3 loop reads CATSSDSDVRLGPQHF. The CDR3 DNA sequence: TGTGCCACCAGCAGCGACAGTGATGTCAGATTGGGGCCCCAGCATTTT.

The chain recombines TRBV7-9 with TRBJ1-1; TRBD1 matches 7 bases. This CDR3 is built from 16 residues. Germline CDR1 reads SEHNR; CDR2 reads FQNEAQ (reference sequence). V shed 2 bases, J shed 5 bases, and the junction held 11 bases outside the gene matches. CDR3 protein: CASSLFIRQGKTEAFF. Here the CDR3 DNA reads TGTGCCAGCAGCTTATTTATTCGACAGGGAAAAACTGAAGCTTTCTTT.

This chain joins TRBV7-3 and TRBJ2-5; D gene uncertain. Trimming cost V 0 bases and J 5 bases, with 7 bases left between them. The CDR3 extends over 13 amino acids. CDR1 and CDR2 (germline): SGHTA, FQGTGA. This CDR3 is CASSLTSSETQYF. CDR3 coding DNA: TGTGCCAGCAGCTTAACTAGCTCGGAGACCCAGTACTTC.

The genes are TRBV7-9 and TRBJ2-3; 7 bases map to TRBD2. The CDR3 has 18 residues. Trimming at V came to 5 bases and at J to 2 bases, leaving 16 bases not matched to a gene. Germline V gene data show CDR1 as SEHNR and CDR2 as FQNEAQ (reference sequence). The CDR3 is CASSPWGAGPLVTDTQYF. CDR3 DNA sequence: TGTGCCAGCAGCCCCTGGGGAGCGGGGCCTCTCGTCACAGATACGCAGTATTTT.

The chain carries TRBV5-6 and TRBJ1-6, with 7 bases identical to TRBD1. This CDR3 is 17 amino acids long. The trim removed 3 bases at V and 0 bases at J, leaving 6 bases unmatched. Germline V gene data show CDR1 as SGHDT and CDR2 as YYEEEE. CDR3 amino acids: CASSYTGDPSYNSPLHF. The DNA for the CDR3 is TGTGCCAGCAGCTACACAGGGGACCCCTCCTATAATTCACCCCTCCACTTT. Full variable domain (outside the CDR3, taken from reference TRBV5-6 and TRBJ1-6): DAGVTQSPTHLIKTRGQQVTLRCSPKSGHDTVSWYQQALGQGPQFIFQYYEEEERQRGNFPDRFSGHQFPNYSSELNVNALLLGDSALYLCASSYTGDPSYNSPLHFGNGTRLTVT.

The CDR3: CASRAGTGAEKLFF. The CDR3 DNA reads as TGTGCCAGCAGGGCCGGGACAGGGGCGGAAAAACTGTTTTTT. The genes are TRBV6-5 and TRBJ1-4; 10 nucleotides line up with TRBD1. V lost 6 bases and J lost 8; bases outside the gene matches: 6. Germline V gene lookup returns CDR1 MNHEY and CDR2 SVGAGI. The CDR3 totals 14 residues.

The CDR3 nucleotides are TGCGCCAGCAGCCAAGAGGGGCGGGGCTACACCTTC. It specifies CASSQEGRGYTF. The chain is built from TRBV4-1 and TRBJ1-2; D is possibly TRBD1 (5 bases). CDR1 is MGHRA, CDR2 YSYEKL, per germline. The length of the CDR3 is 12 residues. Trimming stripped 0 bases from V and 8 bases from J, with 7 bases between.

This clone was counted once. The J gene is TRBJ2-7, the V gene TRBV18; 9 bases agree with TRBD1. This CDR3 region has 15 residues. V was pared by 3 bases and J by 3 bases, with 6 bases of the junction left unmatched. Looked up from germline, CDR1 is KGHSH and CDR2 is LQKENI. CDR3 in DNA: TGTGCCAGCTCACCCCCGTCGGGACAGGGCTACGAGCAGTACTTC. Translation: CASSPPSGQGYEQYF.